The 30 T cell receptor beta chains reported below all come from one sample, sequenced in a study of T cell repertoires in cytomegalovirus infection (dated 2019 in TCRdb). Antigen specificity for these receptors is unknown. The label giving this sample's treatment or condition can be read as: in vitro stimulation with specific CMV peptide epitopes to enrich CMV-specific T cells. Sequencing took place on an Illumina HiSeq 1500. TCRdb reanalyzed the raw reads on its own, using fastp at Q25 for trimming and MiXCR for clone calling, and kept in-frame beta chains. Each CDR3 protein appears once, grouped with its most common genes and DNA. Here the sample has some 920,000 distinct CDR3 sequences; roughly a third occur a single time. The ten largest clones take up about an eighth of the sample. The sample consisted of cultured CD8+ T cells from PBMCs, taken from culture after CMV antigen stimulation. All receptors come from a human donor in good health (CMV status not recorded). Some clones in this sample may be carry-over from other donors' samples.

This clonotype came up many times. The V gene is TRBV7-9, the J gene TRBJ2-3; 8 positions agree with TRBD2. Germline trimming cut 8 bases from V and 5 bases from J; bases unmatched to any gene: 6. CDR1 SEHNR and CDR2 FQNEAQ come from the germline V gene (reference sequence). The CDR3 sequence is 13 residues long. In DNA, the CDR3 is TGTGCCAGCGGCGGGGGGTTGCAAGATACGCAGTATTTT. Its translation is CASGGGLQDTQYF.

This clonotype came up once. This chain links TRBV7-9 with TRBJ1-5; the D gene is possibly TRBD1 (5 bases). From germline, CDR1 is SEHNR and CDR2 FQNEAQ (reference sequence). Trimming pared 1 base from V and 1 base from J, leaving 11 bases between. The CDR3 totals 16 residues. CDR3 coding DNA: TGTGCCAGCAGCTTAGTTACAGGCCCCAGCAATCAGCCCCAGCATTTT. This codes for CASSLVTGPSNQPQHF.

The rearrangement links TRBV7-6 to TRBJ2-7; 8 positions match TRBD2. The germline V gene has CDR1 SGHVS and CDR2 FNYEAQ. V shed 5 bases, J shed 4 bases, and the junction held 7 bases outside the gene matches. The CDR3 sequence is 14 residues long. The CDR3 DNA follows: TGTGCCAGCAGCGGTGGGACTAGTCTATACGAGCAGTACGTC. This codes for CASSGGTSLYEQYV.

This clonotype was observed many times. The chain carries TRBV7-2 and TRBJ2-7, with D possibly being TRBD1 (5 bases). The CDR3 extends over 14 amino acids. Trimming stripped 1 base from V and 0 bases from J, with 7 bases between. CDR1 and CDR2 (germline): SGHTA, FQGNSA. CDR3 amino acids: CASSLGGPSYEQYF. The CDR3 bases are TGTGCCAGCAGCTTAGGGGGCCCCTCCTACGAGCAGTACTTC.

This clonotype was seen at least ten times. The chain carries TRBV7-6 and TRBJ1-2; D is unresolved. Germline loops: CDR1 SGHVS, CDR2 FNYEAQ. Trimming took off 3 bases at V and 3 bases at J, with 14 bases between the two ends. The CDR3 is made up of 15 amino acids. The CDR3 loop is CASSLKGEWDYGYTF. The CDR3 DNA reads TGTGCCAGCAGCTTGAAGGGAGAATGGGACTATGGCTACACCTTC. Filled out from reference TRBV7-6 and TRBJ1-2, the complete variable domain reads GAGVSQSPRYKVTKRGQDVALRCDPISGHVSLYWYRQALGQGPEFLTYFNYEAQQDKSGLPNDRFSAERPEGSISTLTIQRTEQRDSAMYRCASSLKGEWDYGYTFGSGTRLTVV.

CDR3 amino acids: CASSALAGGTEAFF. In DNA form, the CDR3 reads TGTGCCAGCAGTGCCCTAGCAGGTGGGACTGAAGCTTTCTTT. This chain uses TRBV6-5 with TRBJ1-1; D uncertain. The V end lost 5 bases, the J end lost 5 bases, and 15 bases lay between the germline ends. CDR1 and CDR2 (germline): MNHEY, SVGAGI. The CDR3 is 14 residues long.

The chain couples TRBV19 to TRBJ2-6; TRBD1 might be the D (5 bases). The CDR3 consists of 14 residues. The V end lost 7 bases, the J end lost 2 bases, and 9 bases lay between the germline ends. The V gene's germline CDR1 is LNHDA and CDR2 SQIVND (reference sequence). This CDR3 reads CASTWGAGANVLTF. The CDR3 DNA follows: TGTGCCAGTACTTGGGGCGCTGGGGCCAACGTCCTGACTTTC.

This clonotype was detected only a few times. The J gene is TRBJ1-1, the V gene TRBV27; the D gene is possibly TRBD1 (5 bases). Looked up from germline, CDR1 is MNHEY and CDR2 is SMNVEV (reference sequence). The CDR3 is 13 residues long. Trimming cost V 3 bases and J 11 bases, with 16 bases left between them. The CDR3 DNA reads TGTGCCAGCAGTTTTCTTGGCTTCGAGGGGGCTTTCTTT. This encodes CASSFLGFEGAFF.

This clonotype has a handful of counts. The rearrangement uses TRBV7-9 and TRBJ1-1; D remains unclear. The V gene lost 1 base and the J gene lost 5 bases, with 14 bases spanning the gap. The CDR3 spans 15 residues. Looked up from germline, CDR1 is SEHNR and CDR2 is FQNEAQ (reference sequence). In DNA form, the CDR3 reads TGTGCCAGCAGCTTAGTCGAGCCAGTCGCGACTGAAGCTTTCTTT. Its protein product is CASSLVEPVATEAFF.

This clonotype was detected only a few times. The CDR3 region has the DNA TGTGCCAGCAGCCGACAGCTCTCTGAGCAGTACTTC. Protein: CASSRQLSEQYF. This chain links TRBV12-3 or TRBV12-4 with TRBJ2-7; TRBD1 might be the D (5 bases). CDR3 length equals 12 residues. V was pared by 6 bases and J by 7 bases, with 13 bases between.

V gene TRBV11-2 combines with J gene TRBJ2-5; D might be TRBD1 (6 bases). The CDR3 length is 17 residues. CDR1 SGHAT and CDR2 FQNNGV come from the germline V gene. V lost 5 bases, J lost 2 bases, and 21 bases lay in between. CDR3 region: CASSGWGQGVEQETQYF. The CDR3 bases are TGTGCCAGCAGCGGATGGGGACAAGGGGTAGAACAAGAGACCCAGTACTTC.

This rearrangement joins TRBV6-5 to TRBJ2-3; D unresolved. The length of the CDR3 is 16 residues. V was pared by 5 bases and J by 0 bases, with 15 bases between. Germline-derived CDR1 and CDR2 are MNHEY and SVGAGI. CDR3 protein: CASSPLDVLSTDTQYF. In nucleotides, the CDR3 is TGTGCCAGCAGTCCCCTGGACGTACTTAGCACAGATACGCAGTATTTT.

This rearrangement joins TRBV19 to TRBJ2-1, with 7 bases lining up with TRBD2. J was trimmed by 4 bases and V by 7 bases; bases with no gene match: 4. This CDR3 region has 13 residues. Germline CDR1 and CDR2: LNHDA and SQIVND (reference sequence). CDR3 protein: CASTSGEYNEQFF. The CDR3 nucleotides read TGTGCCAGTACCAGCGGGGAGTACAATGAGCAGTTCTTC.

The chain carries TRBV4-2 and TRBJ1-5; D gene ambiguous. Germline loops: CDR1 LGHNA, CDR2 YNFKEQ. The CDR3 extends over 15 amino acids. Trimming shortened V by 1 base and J by 7 bases, and 14 bases separated the two germline ends. CDR3 residues: CASSQGLGFSQPQHF. CDR3 bases: TGTGCCAGCAGCCAAGGTTTAGGGTTTTCGCAGCCCCAGCATTTT.

This clonotype was seen a few times. This chain joins TRBV6-5 and TRBJ2-5; no definite D call. The CDR3 contains 12 residues. CDR1 and CDR2 from the germline V gene are MNHEY and SVGAGI. Trimming cost V 10 bases and J 1 base, with 10 bases left between them. The CDR3 here is CATRGLQETQYF. In nucleotides, the CDR3 is TGTGCCACCCGAGGCCTCCAAGAGACCCAGTACTTC.

A remark on this clonotype: This may arise from a read error, as a much more abundant clone is one base away. This chain uses TRBV7-2 with TRBJ2-2; 10 positions agree with TRBD1. Germline V gene lookup returns CDR1 SGHTA and CDR2 FQGNSA. The CDR3 length is 17 residues. CDR3 sequence reads: CANSQPDRGRRTGELFF. CDR3 DNA: TGTGCCAACAGCCAACCCGACAGGGGGCGGAGGACCGGGGAGCTGTTTTTT. The whole variable domain, filled in from reference TRBV7-2 and TRBJ2-2, reads GAGVSQSPSNKVTEKGKDVELRCDPISGHTALYWYRQSLGQGLEFLIYFQGNSAPDKSGLPSDRFSAERTGGSVSTLTIQRTQQEDSAVYLCANSQPDRGRRTGELFFGEGSRLTVL.

The chain combines TRBV11-2 with TRBJ2-2; possibly TRBD1 or TRBD2 for D (5 bases each). With 5 bases removed from V and 6 bases from J, the gap between germline ends came to 13 bases. The CDR3 runs 14 residues. Germline loops: CDR1 SGHAT, CDR2 FQNNGV. CDR3 loop: CASSLPGAPGELFF. In DNA, the CDR3 is TGTGCCAGCAGCCTCCCCGGGGCGCCCGGGGAGCTGTTTTTT.

This clonotype was observed a handful of times. DNA for the CDR3: TGTGCCAGTTCGGGACTAGCGTTGACAGATACGCAGTATTTT. It encodes CASSGLALTDTQYF. The rearrangement joins TRBV27 to TRBJ2-3; 10 nucleotides agree with TRBD2. CDR1 MNHEY and CDR2 SMNVEV come from the germline V gene (reference sequence). CDR3 length: 14 residues. The ends lost 9 bases at V and 3 bases at J; junction bases unmatched: 6.

The chain carries TRBV6-5 and TRBJ2-2; D is undetermined. The CDR3 extends over 14 amino acids. CDR1 and CDR2 from the germline V gene are MNHEY and SVGAGI. With 6 bases removed from V and 5 bases from J, the gap between germline ends came to 13 bases. The CDR3 nucleotides read TGTGCCAGCAGCCCCGAAGGTTGGACCGGGGAGCTGTTTTTT. It translates to CASSPEGWTGELFF.

This clonotype was counted a few times. V and J are TRBV6-5 and TRBJ2-5; 9 positions match TRBD1. After removal of 6 bases from V and 5 bases from J, the junction contained 4 bases not matched to a gene. The CDR3 is 13 residues long. The germline gives CDR1 MNHEY, CDR2 SVGAGI. The CDR3 sequence: CASRRQGVETQYF. For the CDR3, the DNA is TGTGCCAGCAGAAGACAGGGGGTCGAGACCCAGTACTTC.

This clonotype was observed a handful of times. The genes are TRBV4-1 and TRBJ2-1; 9 nucleotides line up with TRBD2. Trimming removed 1 base from V and 2 bases from J; junction bases left unmatched: 12. The CDR3 spans 19 residues. The germline gives CDR1 MGHRA, CDR2 YSYEKL. In DNA, the CDR3 is TGCGCCAGCAGCCAAGGGGCTAGCGGGACTCCGAGGGCCTACAATGAGCAGTTCTTC. Translated: CASSQGASGTPRAYNEQFF.

V gene TRBV5-4 combines with J gene TRBJ2-7; 7 bases are shared with TRBD1. The CDR3 is 16 amino acids. With 0 bases clipped from V and 1 base from J, the junction kept 7 bases outside the gene matches. Germline CDR1 SGHNT, CDR2 YYREEE (reference sequence). CDR3 in amino acids: CASSLEGQALSYEQYF. CDR3 nucleotide sequence: TGTGCCAGCAGCTTGGAAGGACAGGCACTTTCCTACGAGCAGTACTTC.

This clonotype showed up many times. The chain recombines TRBV7-9 with TRBJ2-1; 9 bases map to TRBD1. This CDR3 comprises 13 residues. Trimming at V came to 4 bases and at J to 6 bases, leaving 1 base not matched to a gene. Germline V gene sequence: CDR1 SEHNR, CDR2 FQNEAQ (reference sequence). CDR3 DNA sequence: TGTGCCAGCAGCTCGACAGGGGGCAATGAGCAGTTCTTC. Its translation: CASSSTGGNEQFF.

CDR3 protein: CASSFTGWELFF. The CDR3 bases are TGTGCCAGCAGCTTCACGGGATGGGAACTGTTTTTT. The chain couples TRBV16 to TRBJ1-4, with D uncertain. V gave up 5 bases and J gave up 12 bases, with 13 bases separating them. CDR3 length equals 12 residues. The germline gives CDR1 KGHSY, CDR2 FQNENV.

This clonotype was seen repeatedly, ten times or more. The chain links TRBV12-3 or TRBV12-4 to TRBJ2-2, with 7 bases fitting TRBD1. This CDR3 region has 14 residues. With 4 bases clipped from V and 4 bases from J, the junction kept 3 bases outside the gene matches. Written as DNA, the CDR3 is TGTGCCAGCAGTTGGGCAGGGGGCACCGGGGAGCTGTTTTTT. This translates into CASSWAGGTGELFF.

This clonotype occurred a few times. This chain uses TRBV6-2 or TRBV6-3 with TRBJ2-7; D is undetermined. Germline V gene data show CDR1 as MNHEY and CDR2 as SVGEGT. CDR3 length: 15 residues. Deletions cut 8 bases from V and 3 bases from J, with 20 bases between. The CDR3 sequence: CASQGFGDSGYEQYV. The CDR3 region has the DNA TGTGCCAGCCAAGGCTTCGGAGATTCGGGCTACGAGCAGTACGTC.

V usage is TRBV5-8 and J usage is TRBJ2-2; 8 nucleotides align to TRBD1. CDR3 length equals 17 residues. Trimming cost V 4 bases and J 0 bases; bases outside gene matches: 8. Germline CDR1 SGHTS, CDR2 YDEGEE. The CDR3 sequence is CASSTRQGTPNTGELFF. The CDR3 nucleotides are TGTGCCAGCAGCACGAGACAGGGGACCCCGAACACCGGGGAGCTGTTTTTT.

This clonotype showed up just a few times. This rearrangement joins TRBV27 to TRBJ2-2; 12 positions match TRBD1. V shed 4 bases and J 5 bases; nucleotides not matched to a gene: 11. This CDR3 is built from 18 residues. Germline V gene data show CDR1 as MNHEY and CDR2 as SMNVEV (reference sequence). CDR3 nucleotides: TGTGCCAGCAGTTCGACCGGGACAGGGGGCTTCGCGACCGGGGAGCTGTTTTTT. Amino acids: CASSSTGTGGFATGELFF.

Note on this clonotype: This may be a read error: a much more frequent sequence differs by one nucleotide. The gene calls are TRBV7-8 and TRBJ2-3; D ambiguous. The germline V gene encodes CDR1 SGHVS and CDR2 FQNEAQ. This CDR3 is 15 amino acids long. CDR3 DNA: TGTGCCAACAGCTTAGGTGACTTTAGCACAGATACGCAGTATTTT. This gives the protein CANSLGDFSTDTQYF.

The chain joins TRBV6-5 to TRBJ2-1; 12 bases line up with TRBD2. Germline CDR1 MNHEY, CDR2 SVGAGI. Trimming at V came to 2 bases and at J to 12 bases, leaving 11 bases not matched to a gene. This CDR3 contains 16 residues. CDR3 nucleotides: TGTGCCAGCAGTTACGAGGGTCTAGCGGGGGGGCAGGGGCAGTTCTTC. As protein: CASSYEGLAGGQGQFF.